What follows are 4 T cell receptor beta chains derived from one specimen sequenced in a study of vaccination and CD4 T cells after COVID-19. Oncomine TCR Beta short-read sequencing was applied to DNA from cultured CD4+ T cells. TCRdb used MiXCR to reprocess the PCR reads, holding one entry per CDR3 protein. The sample contains around 12,000 distinct CDR3 sequences, about 50% of which appear only once. Antigen specificity for these receptors is unknown. Treatment meaning: approximately 9-day PBMC culture with coronavirus spike peptide pools or control peptides (ViraFEST assay). Material: CD4+ T cells from blood, cultured in vitro. These receptors all come from a human donor who had recovered from COVID-19.

This clonotype has only a few counts. V gene TRBV7-2 combines with J gene TRBJ2-2; D tentatively reads TRBD1 or TRBD2 (5 bases each). The V and J ends lost 2 bases and 5 bases respectively, with 12 bases between them. Germline loops: CDR1 SGHTA, CDR2 FQGNSA. This CDR3 is built from 15 residues. CDR3 sequence reads: CASSLPGTWTGELFF. In DNA, the CDR3 is TGTGCCAGCAGCTTACCCGGGACCTGGACCGGGGAGCTGTTTTTT. Combining the CDR3 with reference TRBV7-2 and TRBJ2-2 gives the whole variable domain GAGVSQSPSNKVTEKGKDVELRCDPISGHTALYWYRQSLGQGLEFLIYFQGNSAPDKSGLPSDRFSAERTGGSVSTLTIQRTQQEDSAVYLCASSLPGTWTGELFFGEGSRLTVL.

The V gene is TRBV18, the J gene TRBJ1-2, with D perhaps matching TRBD1 (6 bases). The V and J ends lost 1 base and 5 bases respectively, with 23 bases between them. Germline CDR1 reads KGHSH; CDR2 reads LQKENI. CDR3 length: 18 amino acids. CDR3 protein: CASSPRSGGPEYEYGYTF. The CDR3 nucleotides are TGTGCCAGCTCACCACGTTCGGGGGGGCCGGAATACGAATATGGCTACACCTTC.

The rearrangement uses TRBV4-3 and TRBJ2-5; TRBD2 matches 7 bases. This CDR3 is 14 amino acids long. Trimming took 1 base from V and 4 from J; bases not matched to a gene: 3. The germline CDR1 and CDR2 sequences are LGHNA and YSLEER. CDR3 sequence reads: CASSQAGGGETQYF. The CDR3 bases are TGCGCCAGCAGCCAAGCGGGAGGTGGAGAGACCCAGTACTTC.

This sequence joins TRBV30 and TRBJ1-1; D is ambiguous. The CDR3 has 12 amino acids. Trimming removed 8 bases from V and 1 base from J, with 11 bases in between. The germline V gene encodes CDR1 GTSNPN and CDR2 SVGIG (reference sequence). For the CDR3, the DNA is TGTGCCCGGTGGAAGGGGAACACTGAAGCTTTCTTT. Its translation is CARWKGNTEAFF.